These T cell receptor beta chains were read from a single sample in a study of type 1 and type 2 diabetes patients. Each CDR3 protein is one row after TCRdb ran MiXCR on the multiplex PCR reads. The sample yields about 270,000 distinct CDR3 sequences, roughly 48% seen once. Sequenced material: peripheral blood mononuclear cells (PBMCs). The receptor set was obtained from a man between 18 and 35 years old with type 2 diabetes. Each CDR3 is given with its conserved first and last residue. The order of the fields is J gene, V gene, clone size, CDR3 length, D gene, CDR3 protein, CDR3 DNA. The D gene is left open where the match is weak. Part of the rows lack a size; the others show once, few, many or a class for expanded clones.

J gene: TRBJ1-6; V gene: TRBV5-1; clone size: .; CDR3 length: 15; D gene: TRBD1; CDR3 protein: CASSFGTDNNSPLHF; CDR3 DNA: TGCGCCAGCAGCTTCGGGACAGATAATAATTCACCCCTCCACTTT
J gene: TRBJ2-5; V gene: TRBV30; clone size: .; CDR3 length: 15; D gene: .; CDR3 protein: CAWNFPWGSQETQYF; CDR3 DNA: TGTGCCTGGAACTTTCCCTGGGGCAGCCAAGAGACCCAGTACTTC
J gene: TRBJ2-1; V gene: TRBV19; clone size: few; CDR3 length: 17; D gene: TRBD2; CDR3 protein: CASSRGFGGRVGGEQFF; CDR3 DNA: TGTGCCAGTAGTAGGGGGTTTGGCGGGAGGGTAGGGGGTGAGCAGTTCTTC
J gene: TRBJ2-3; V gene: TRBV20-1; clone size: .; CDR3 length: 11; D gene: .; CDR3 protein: CSATTSATQYF; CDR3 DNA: TGCAGTGCTACTACCTCGGCTACGCAGTATTTT
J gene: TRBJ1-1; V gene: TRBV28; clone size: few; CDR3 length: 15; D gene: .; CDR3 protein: CASSLKPSVRTEAFF; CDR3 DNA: TGTGCCAGCAGTTTGAAGCCGTCGGTCCGCACTGAAGCTTTCTTT
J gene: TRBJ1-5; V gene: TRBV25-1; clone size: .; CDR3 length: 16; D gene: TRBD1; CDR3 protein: CASSGFGTANNQPQHF; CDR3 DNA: TGTGCCAGCAGTGGTTTTGGGACAGCCAACAATCAGCCCCAGCATTTT
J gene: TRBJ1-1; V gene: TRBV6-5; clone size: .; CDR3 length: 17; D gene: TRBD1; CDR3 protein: CASSYSGTGFMNTEAFF; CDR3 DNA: TGTGCCAGCAGTTACTCAGGGACAGGTTTTATGAACACTGAAGCTTTCTTT
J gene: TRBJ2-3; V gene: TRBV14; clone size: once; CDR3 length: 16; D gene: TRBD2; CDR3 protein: CASSLGSGSSTDTQYF; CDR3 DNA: TGTGCCAGCAGCTTAGGGAGCGGGAGTAGCACAGATACGCAGTATTTT
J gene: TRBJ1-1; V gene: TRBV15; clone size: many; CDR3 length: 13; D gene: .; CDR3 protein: CATSRDTGAEAFF; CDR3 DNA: TGTGCCACCAGCAGAGATACTGGCGCTGAAGCTTTCTTT
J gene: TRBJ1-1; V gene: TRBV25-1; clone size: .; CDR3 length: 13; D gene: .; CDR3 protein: CASSMNRDTEAFF; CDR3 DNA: TGTGCCAGTAGTATGAACAGGGACACTGAAGCTTTCTTT
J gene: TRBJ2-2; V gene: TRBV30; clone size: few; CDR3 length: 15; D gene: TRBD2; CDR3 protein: CAWSSGLAGSGELFF; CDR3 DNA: TGTGCCTGGAGTTCGGGACTAGCGGGATCAGGGGAGCTGTTTTTT
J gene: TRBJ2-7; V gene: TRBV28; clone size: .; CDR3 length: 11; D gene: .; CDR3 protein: CASREEYEQYF; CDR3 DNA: TGTGCCAGCAGAGAAGAATACGAGCAGTACTTC
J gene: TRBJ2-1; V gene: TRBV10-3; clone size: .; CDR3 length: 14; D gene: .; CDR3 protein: CASSKPPPSNEQFF; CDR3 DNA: TGTGCCAGTAGTAAACCCCCTCCTAGTAATGAGCAGTTCTTC
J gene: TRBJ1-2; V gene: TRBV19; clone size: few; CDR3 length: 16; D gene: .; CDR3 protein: CASSLLTSGFTYGYTF; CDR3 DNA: TGTGCCAGTAGTTTATTAACAAGCGGCTTCACTTATGGCTACACCTTC
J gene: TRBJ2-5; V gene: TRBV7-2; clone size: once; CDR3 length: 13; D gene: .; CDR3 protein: CASSIGRKETQYF; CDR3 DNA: TGTGCCAGCAGCATCGGCAGGAAAGAGACCCAGTACTTC
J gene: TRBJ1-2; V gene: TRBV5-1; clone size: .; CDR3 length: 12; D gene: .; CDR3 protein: CASSLEGEGYTF; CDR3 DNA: TGCGCCAGCAGCTTGGAGGGGGAAGGCTACACCTTC
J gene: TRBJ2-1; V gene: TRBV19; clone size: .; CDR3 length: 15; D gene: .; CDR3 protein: CASSIVVGSYNEQFF; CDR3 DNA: TGTGCCAGTAGTATAGTAGTGGGCTCCTACAATGAGCAGTTCTTC
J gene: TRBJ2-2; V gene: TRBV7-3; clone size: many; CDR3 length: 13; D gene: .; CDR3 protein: CASSLTGTGELFF; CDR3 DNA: TGTGCCAGCAGTCTTACAGGCACCGGGGAGCTGTTTTTT
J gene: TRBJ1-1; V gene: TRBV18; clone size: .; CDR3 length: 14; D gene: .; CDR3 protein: CASSPILGGTEAFF; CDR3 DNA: TGTGCCAGCTCACCAATCCTAGGGGGCACTGAAGCTTTCTTT
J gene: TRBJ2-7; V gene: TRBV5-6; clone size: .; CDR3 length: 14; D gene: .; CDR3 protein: CASSLVDSLHEQYF; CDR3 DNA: TGTGCCAGCAGCTTGGTCGATAGCCTCCACGAGCAGTACTTC
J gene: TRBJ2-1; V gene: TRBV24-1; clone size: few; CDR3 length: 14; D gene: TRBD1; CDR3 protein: CATSGRGRPDEQFF; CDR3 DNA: TGTGCCACCAGTGGCAGGGGGCGTCCGGATGAGCAGTTCTTC
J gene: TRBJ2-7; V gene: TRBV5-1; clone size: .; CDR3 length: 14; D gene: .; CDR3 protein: CASSIQGHSYEQYF; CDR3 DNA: TGCGCCAGCAGCATCCAGGGCCACTCCTACGAGCAGTACTTC
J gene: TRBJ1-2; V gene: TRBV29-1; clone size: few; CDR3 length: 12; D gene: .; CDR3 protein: CSVEAEGLGYTF; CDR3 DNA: TGCAGCGTTGAGGCGGAGGGCCTCGGCTACACCTTC
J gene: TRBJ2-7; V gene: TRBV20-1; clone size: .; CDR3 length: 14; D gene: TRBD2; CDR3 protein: CSATLAGGSYEQYF; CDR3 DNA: TGCAGTGCTACTCTAGCGGGAGGGTCCTACGAGCAGTACTTC
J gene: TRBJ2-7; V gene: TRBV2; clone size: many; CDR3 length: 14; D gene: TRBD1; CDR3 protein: CASSFEGQGHEQYF; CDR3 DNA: TGTGCCAGCAGCTTCGAGGGACAGGGTCACGAGCAGTACTTC